The 15 T cell receptor beta chains listed next were all sequenced from one sample in a study of PD-1 blockade in classical Hodgkin lymphoma. Profiled with immunoSEQ multiplex PCR; TCRdb holds only in-frame clones, not every one. There are more than 25,000 clones in the sample; approximately 88% occur only once, and more than 0.35% lies in the top ten. Time point described: newly diagnosed, previously untreated cHL patient sample. Investigators isolated CD4+ T cells from thawed PBMCs through magnetic negative selection. Sequenced input: CD4+ T cells from blood. The receptors were gathered from a human donor with classical Hodgkin lymphoma.

The chain uses TRBV27 and TRBJ2-1, with 11 positions matching TRBD2. V was pared by 5 bases and J by 8 bases, with 11 bases of the junction left unmatched. The CDR3 is 16 amino acids. Germline values: CDR1 MNHEY, CDR2 SMNVEV (reference sequence). The CDR3 bases are TGTGCCAGCAGTCCGCACGGGACTAGCGGAATGTATGAGCAGTTCTTC. This gives the protein CASSPHGTSGMYEQFF.

This clone was picked up one time. V gene TRBV25-1 combines with J gene TRBJ1-1, with 7 bases aligning to TRBD1. From germline, CDR1 is MGHDK and CDR2 SYGVNS. J was trimmed by 3 bases and V by 2 bases; bases with no gene match: 3. The CDR3 is 14 amino acids. The DNA of the CDR3 is TGTGCCAGCAGTGAACAGGGGGGCGACACTGAAGCTTTCTTT. Its translation is CASSEQGGDTEAFF.

The genes are TRBV11-3 and TRBJ2-5; 10 bases align to TRBD1. The germline V gene encodes CDR1 SGHNT and CDR2 YENEEA. Trimming at V came to 5 bases and at J to 2 bases, leaving 8 bases not matched to a gene. CDR3 length equals 16 residues. The CDR3 DNA reads as TGTGCCAGCAGCACCCGGGACAGGGGTGGACAAGAGACCCAGTACTTC. This gives the protein CASSTRDRGGQETQYF.

V gene TRBV10-3 combines with J gene TRBJ1-1; D gene unclear. Germline CDR1 and CDR2: ENHRY and SYGVKD. V dropped 0 bases and J dropped 3 bases, with 5 bases sitting between them. The CDR3 covers 13 residues. CDR3 protein: CAISESGDTEAFF. CDR3 nucleotide sequence: TGTGCCATCAGTGAGTCGGGAGACACTGAAGCTTTCTTT.

This clone was picked up one time. The chain recombines TRBV27 with TRBJ2-5; D possibly corresponds to TRBD2 (5 bases). Trimming pared 0 bases from V and 4 bases from J, leaving 15 bases between. CDR1 MNHEY and CDR2 SMNVEV come from the germline V gene (reference sequence). The CDR3 is 16 residues long. Here the CDR3 reads CASSLSWEPGLETQYF. CDR3 bases: TGTGCCAGCAGTTTATCGTGGGAACCGGGGTTAGAGACCCAGTACTTC.

The CDR3 spells CASSLAASGSTGELFF. In DNA, the CDR3 is TGTGCCAGCAGCTTAGCGGCTAGCGGGAGCACCGGGGAGCTGTTTTTT. J is TRBJ2-2 and V is TRBV11-3, with 10 bases that match TRBD2. J lost 4 bases, V lost 1 base, and 3 bases had no gene match. The CDR3 is made up of 16 amino acids. Germline V gene data show CDR1 as SGHNT and CDR2 as YENEEA.

The genes are TRBV18 and TRBJ2-7; weak D call: TRBD1 (5 bases). V was trimmed by 1 base and J by 6 bases, leaving 19 bases between them. The CDR3 loop spans 16 amino acids. Germline lookup yields CDR1 KGHSH and CDR2 LQKENI. CDR3 in DNA: TGTGCCAGCTCACCACTCCCCCGAAGTCAGGGCAGCGAGCAGTACTTC. This codes for CASSPLPRSQGSEQYF.

On this clone: The junction departs from the called germline gene at one end, perhaps through a read error. The chain has TRBV18 and TRBJ2-3; 8 bases are shared with TRBD1. The germline gives CDR1 KGHSH, CDR2 LQKENI. CDR3 length: 16 residues. Here the CDR3 reads CASSSQLDRGSDTQCF. The DNA of the CDR3 is TGTGCCAGCTCATCTCAGCTCGACAGGGGCAGTGATACGCAGTGTTTT.

The chain is built from TRBV4-2 and TRBJ1-4; D is unclear. CDR1 is LGHNA, CDR2 YNFKEQ, per germline. This CDR3 spans 17 amino acids. Trimming took off 0 bases at V and 0 bases at J, with 11 bases between the two ends. This CDR3 is CASSQETRSATNEKLFF. The CDR3 DNA reads TGTGCCAGCAGCCAAGAAACACGGTCTGCAACTAATGAAAAACTGTTTTTT.

V is TRBV5-1 and J is TRBJ2-7, with TRBD2 matching 7 bases. The V segment lost 4 bases and the J segment 2 bases; nucleotides outside the gene matches: 12. This CDR3 is built from 16 residues. Germline V gene lookup returns CDR1 SGHRS and CDR2 YFSETQ. DNA of the CDR3: TGCGCCAGCAGCCTGGCCTCTGCGGGAGCGCCCTACGAGCAGTACTTC. Translating gives CASSLASAGAPYEQYF. Filled out from reference TRBV5-1 and TRBJ2-7, the complete variable domain reads KAGVTQTPRYLIKTRGQQVTLSCSPISGHRSVSWYQQTPGQGLQFLFEYFSETQRNKGNFPGRFSGRQFSNSRSEMNVSTLELGDSALYLCASSLASAGAPYEQYFGPGTRLTVT.

V gene TRBV5-8 combines with J gene TRBJ1-5, with 12 positions matching TRBD1. CDR1 is SGHTS, CDR2 YDEGEE, per germline. This CDR3 is 16 amino acids long. Trimming took 0 bases from V and 6 from J; bases not matched to a gene: 4. CDR3: CASSLEWGQGAQPQHF. CDR3 DNA: TGTGCCAGCAGCTTGGAGTGGGGACAGGGGGCTCAGCCCCAGCATTTT.

The genes are TRBV6-5 and TRBJ1-1, with D maybe TRBD1 (6 bases). Trimming shortened V by 5 bases and J by 5 bases, and 12 bases separated the two germline ends. Germline CDR1 MNHEY, CDR2 SVGAGI. The CDR3 totals 13 residues. The CDR3 DNA sequence: TGTGCCAGCAGTGAAGTTAGGGGGACTGAAGCTTTCTTT. This sequence encodes CASSEVRGTEAFF.

This chain uses TRBV18 with TRBJ2-3; D not certain. CDR3 length equals 11 residues. CDR1 and CDR2 (germline): KGHSH, LQKENI. V dropped 3 bases and J dropped 6 bases, with 4 bases sitting between them. The DNA of the CDR3 is TGTGCCAGCTCACCGGATGATACGCAGTATTTT. As protein: CASSPDDTQYF.

The rearrangement uses TRBV6-1 and TRBJ2-7; TRBD2 agrees at 7 bases. The CDR3 spans 15 residues. Germline-derived CDR1 and CDR2 are MNHNS and SASEGT. With 0 bases clipped from V and 3 bases from J, the junction kept 5 bases outside the gene matches. CDR3 protein: CASSEAGRGSYEQYF. The DNA of the CDR3 is TGTGCCAGCAGTGAAGCCGGGCGGGGGAGCTACGAGCAGTACTTC.

The rearrangement joins TRBV19 to TRBJ2-3, with 8 positions matching TRBD1. The CDR3 spans 16 residues. CDR1 and CDR2 (germline): LNHDA, SQIVND (reference sequence). Germline trimming cut 5 bases from V and 3 bases from J; bases unmatched to any gene: 10. Here the CDR3 DNA reads TGTGCCAGTAGTTCTCTACCAGGGGGCGGGACAGATACGCAGTATTTT. Residues: CASSSLPGGGTDTQYF.